One TCR beta chain is described in this entry. This receptor's antigen is unknown. Within one base of it there is no much larger clone, and no base qualities were kept. The CDR3 numbers 19 residues from cysteine through phenylalanine. The retained sequence is limited to the CDR3, 57 bases, with the frame set at the first base. The germline V gene sets CDR1 to MGHRA and CDR2 to YSYEKL. Trimmed from V: 1 base; trimmed from J: 5 bases; junction bases lacking a gene match: 10. These data belong to a study of blood T cells in healthy people across ages (dated by TCRdb to about 2015). Study-level background: In model experiments, template switching captured roughly one uniquely barcoded TCR beta cDNA molecule for every two T cells. To avoid experimental bias, donors of different ages were randomly spread across the sequencing lanes. The study measured age-related changes in TCR beta repertoire diversity using deep sequencing normalized with unique cDNA molecular identifiers. The donors were divided into four age groups: young (average around 15 years), middle-aged (roughly 42), aged (approximately 62) and long-lived (82). Using the same blood draw, the study looked at two additional independent replicas of 1 million unique cDNA reads for two donors, one aged 18 to 30 and the other aged 80 or older. General study outcomes and caveats: A strong correlation was found between observed TCR beta diversity and the percentage of naive T cells measured by flow cytometry. Donor CMV infection status was unknown, potentially confounding age-related changes in expanded clonotypes. Total diversity estimates from one million sequenced T cells were considered lower bounds and underestimates. Conclusive comparison of naive and antigen-experienced compartments was prevented by the profiling of bulk unsorted PBMCs. Compared with the aged group, the long-lived group had more naive CD4+ T cells, fewer expanded clones and increased TCR diversity, suggesting age selection. As age increased, observed TCR beta diversity per million T cells dropped in a roughly linear way, and a significant reduction was already evident by age about 40.

Library prep was done by 5' RACE. Sequenced using an Illumina HiSeq 2500. A second PCR of 7 to 11 cycles was run with a J-beta primer mix and a sample-barcoded 5' primer. A unique molecular identifier was introduced onto each TCR beta cDNA molecule by a template-switch 5' adaptor carrying 12 random nucleotides. Each sample yielded at least 2.5 million CDR3-containing paired-end reads. First-strand cDNA synthesis was performed from all RNA using the Mint cDNA synthesis kit, with priming by a TRBC-specific oligonucleotide. After uracil-DNA glycosylase treatment, a first 18-cycle PCR used universal primers M1SS and BC2_uni_R on all cDNA. Per the original workflow: Each sample was normalized by randomly selecting 1 million high-quality reads, each carrying a distinct molecular identifier. Instead of being binned into consensus sequences, reads with shared molecular identifiers were discarded. MiTCR, with a Q25 quality threshold and the strictest error-elimination algorithm, was used for CDR3 identification, clonotype clustering and error correction. A nonparametric unseen species model with Euler transformation was used to estimate lower-bound total TCR beta diversity. Clones were called with MiXCR by TCRdb after fastp trimmed the public reads at Q25, and only in-frame beta chains were retained. Each CDR3 protein appears once, grouped with its most common genes and DNA. None of the V and J calls come from the authors' own analysis; TCRdb made them. Here the sample has around 1.5 million distinct CDR3 sequences; 59% occur a single time. Of the sample, under 8.5% is held by the ten largest clones.

Systemically healthy Caucasian individuals from Russia, 35 to 50 in total and aged roughly 6 to 100 years, were included as donors. Ten milliliters of peripheral blood were drawn from each donor into EDTA-treated Vacutainer tubes. Ficoll-Paque density-gradient centrifugation was used to isolate PBMCs, with at least 6.5 million per sample. Total RNA was extracted from PBMCs with Trizol reagent, with at least 6 micrograms obtained per sample. For every donor, an aliquot of PBMCs went through flow cytometry to measure the percentages of naive CD45RAhigh/CD27high T cells. This sequence originates from a man between 18 and 29 years old in good health. The receptor chain draws on TRBV4-1 and TRBJ2-1; 14 bases in the junction line up with TRBD2. The sequencing sample was made of blood. The CDR3 loop reads CASSQGGTSGRGIDNEQFF. The nucleotide sequence reads TGCGCCAGCAGCCAAGGGGGGACTAGCGGGAGAGGTATTGACAATGAGCAGTTCTTC.